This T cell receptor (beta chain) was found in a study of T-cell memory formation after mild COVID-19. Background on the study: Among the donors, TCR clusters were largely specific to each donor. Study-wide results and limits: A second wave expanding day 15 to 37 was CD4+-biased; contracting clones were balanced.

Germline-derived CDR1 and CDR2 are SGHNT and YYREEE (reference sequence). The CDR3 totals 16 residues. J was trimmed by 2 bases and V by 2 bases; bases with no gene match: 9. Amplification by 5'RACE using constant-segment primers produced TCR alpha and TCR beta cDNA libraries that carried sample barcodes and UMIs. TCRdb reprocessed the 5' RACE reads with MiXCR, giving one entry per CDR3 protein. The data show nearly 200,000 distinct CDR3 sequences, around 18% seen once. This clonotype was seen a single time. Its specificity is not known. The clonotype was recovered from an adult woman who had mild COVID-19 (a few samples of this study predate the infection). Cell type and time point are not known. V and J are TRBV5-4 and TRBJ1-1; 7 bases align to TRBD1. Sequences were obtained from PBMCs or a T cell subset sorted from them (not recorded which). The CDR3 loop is CASSFDPGTDNTEAFF. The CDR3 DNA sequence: TGTGCCAGCAGCTTTGACCCCGGGACAGATAACACTGAAGCTTTCTTT.